This T cell receptor beta chain stems from a study of OX40 agonist ivuxolimab in advanced cancers. Generated by immunoSEQ multiplex PCR, the TCRdb table keeps only in-frame clones and is missing some. The sample yields 70,000 to 90,000 clones, about 89% seen once. The V segment lost 5 bases and the J segment 5 bases; nucleotides outside the gene matches: 4. The CDR3 sequence is 13 residues long. Germline lookup yields CDR1 MGHRA and CDR2 YSYEKL. Sequencing was performed on CD4+ or CD8+ T cells sorted from blood, taken in a trial of the OX40 agonist ivuxolimab. The TCR sequence derives from an adult with an advanced solid tumor such as melanoma, head and neck, liver or kidney cancer. The V call is TRBV4-1, the J call TRBJ1-1; TRBD1 agrees at 8 bases. DNA for the CDR3: TGCGCCAGCAGCGAACAGGGGGGAACTGAAGCTTTCTTT. Its protein is CASSEQGGTEAFF.